The 30 T cell receptor beta chains below come from one sample, sequenced in a study of T cell changes during pregnancy in multiple sclerosis. Assay used: immunoSEQ multiplex PCR; TCRdb lists only in-frame clones, some missing. The data show 40,000 to 55,000 clones, 85% to 95% seen once. Sequences were derived from CD8+ T cells from peripheral blood mononuclear cells, sampled in the second trimester of pregnancy. The source of these receptors is a female donor with multiple sclerosis, enrolled in a pregnancy study.

The genes are TRBV7-9 and TRBJ2-1; 7 nucleotides agree with TRBD2. This CDR3 contains 16 residues. The germline CDR1 and CDR2 sequences are SEHNR and FQNEAQ (reference sequence). V was pared by 5 bases and J by 1 base, with 8 bases of the junction left unmatched. CDR3 coding DNA: TGTGCCAGCAGCCCGAGTGCGGGGGAGTCCTACAATGAGCAGTTCTTC. Translation gives CASSPSAGESYNEQFF.

As concerns this clone: Germline is not matched at one junction end, which may reflect a read error. The J gene is TRBJ2-2, the V gene TRBV7-7; possible D gene TRBD2, 6 bases. This CDR3 contains 15 residues. CDR1 is SSHAT and CDR2 is FNYEAQ in the germline V gene (reference sequence). The CDR3 region is CASSFSGVNTGELFF. CDR3 bases: TGTGCTAGCAGCTTTAGCGGTGTGAACACCGGGGAGCTGTTTTTT.

The chain recombines TRBV6-6 with TRBJ2-1; the match to TRBD2 covers 13 bases. The trim removed 8 bases at V and 8 bases at J, leaving 6 bases unmatched. The CDR3 has 14 amino acids. Germline V gives CDR1 MNHNY, CDR2 SVGAGI (reference sequence). The CDR3 sequence is CASRGLAGVDEQFF. CDR3 coding DNA: TGTGCCAGCCGCGGACTAGCGGGGGTCGATGAGCAGTTCTTC.

The V and J genes are TRBV7-2 and TRBJ2-3, with a tentative D call TRBD1 (6 bases). The ends were cut back, 2 bases at V and 3 bases at J, with 12 bases in the middle. CDR1 and CDR2 from the germline V gene are SGHTA and FQGNSA. The CDR3 is 15 amino acids. This chain's CDR3 is CASSLYGQLTDTQYF. The DNA for the CDR3 is TGTGCCAGCAGCTTATATGGACAGCTAACAGATACGCAGTATTTT.

The J gene is TRBJ1-2, the V gene TRBV4-2, with D uncertain. V lost 4 bases to trimming and J lost 6 bases, with 18 bases between them. The CDR3 sequence is 15 residues long. CDR1 and CDR2 (germline): LGHNA, YNFKEQ. The CDR3, as DNA: TGTGCCAGCAGCCCCCCGGGGTCGTCGTGGAATGGCTACACCTTC. It codes for CASSPPGSSWNGYTF.

The chain combines TRBV6-1 with TRBJ1-1, with a tentative D call TRBD1 (5 bases). The germline V and J ends were trimmed by 5 bases and 4 bases, with 14 bases remaining between them. The CDR3 spans 14 residues. Germline CDR1 and CDR2: MNHNS and SASEGT. The CDR3, as DNA: TGTGCCAGCAGTCCAGTCTTGCAGGGCACTGAAGCTTTCTTT. Protein: CASSPVLQGTEAFF.

The chain carries TRBV9 and TRBJ2-7; 10 bases are shared with TRBD1. The CDR3 has 15 residues. Germline V gene sequence: CDR1 SGDLS, CDR2 YYNGEE. V lost 3 bases to trimming and J lost 5 bases; unmatched junction nucleotides: 8. In nucleotides, the CDR3 is TGTGCCAGCAGCGGACGGGACAGGGGTACCCACGAGCAGTACTTC. It translates to CASSGRDRGTHEQYF.

The chain links TRBV5-6 to TRBJ1-2; the D gene is possibly TRBD1 (6 bases). Germline assignment: CDR1 SGHDT and CDR2 YYEEEE. The CDR3 runs 12 residues. The V gene lost 2 bases and the J gene lost 8 bases, with 10 bases spanning the gap. CDR3 in DNA: TGTGCCAGCAGCTTCGGCAGGGGAGGCTACACCTTC. Protein sequence: CASSFGRGGYTF.

The chain links TRBV14 to TRBJ1-2; TRBD1 aligns across 7 bases. CDR1 is SGHDN and CDR2 is FVKESK in the germline V gene. The CDR3 is 15 residues long. V lost 4 bases and J lost 4; bases outside the gene matches: 9. CDR3 amino acids: CASSRTGEVSYGYTF. CDR3 coding DNA: TGTGCCAGCAGCCGAACAGGGGAAGTTAGCTATGGCTACACCTTC.

The V call is TRBV27, the J call TRBJ1-3; tentative D call: TRBD1 (6 bases). The V and J ends lost 0 bases and 4 bases respectively, with 16 bases between them. There are 17 residues in the CDR3. The germline gives CDR1 MNHEY, CDR2 SMNVEV (reference sequence). CDR3 bases: TGTGCCAGCAGTTTATCGTTCTGGCCAGGGACAGGAAACACCATATATTTT. Its translation: CASSLSFWPGTGNTIYF.

The chain combines TRBV27 with TRBJ2-5; the D gene is possibly TRBD1 (6 bases). Trimming cost V 8 bases and J 7 bases, with 14 bases left between them. Germline V gene data show CDR1 as MNHEY and CDR2 as SMNVEV (reference sequence). There are 12 residues in the CDR3. CDR3 sequence: CASGDLGGTQYF. Written as DNA, the CDR3 is TGTGCCAGCGGGGACCTAGGGGGGACCCAGTACTTC.

The chain joins TRBV6-1 to TRBJ2-1, with TRBD2 matching over 7 bases. CDR1 is MNHNS, CDR2 SASEGT, per germline. Unmatched junction bases numbered 8, after V lost 5 bases and J lost 4 bases. This CDR3 has 15 residues. The CDR3 region is CASSPVGGEYNEQFF. The CDR3 bases are TGTGCCAGCAGTCCCGTGGGGGGGGAATACAATGAGCAGTTCTTC.

V gene TRBV6-1 combines with J gene TRBJ2-7; maybe TRBD1 (5 bases). The CDR3 extends over 12 amino acids. Germline assignment: CDR1 MNHNS and CDR2 SASEGT. V lost 9 bases and J lost 3, with 12 bases in between. This CDR3 reads CASLGPNYEQYF. The CDR3 DNA reads as TGTGCCAGTCTGGGGCCCAACTACGAGCAGTACTTC.

The chain joins TRBV5-6 to TRBJ1-1, with D unresolved. CDR1 and CDR2 from the germline V gene are SGHDT and YYEEEE. There are 13 residues in the CDR3. Trimming cost V 2 bases and J 8 bases, with 13 bases left between them. The CDR3 DNA reads as TGTGCCAGCAGCTTAGGGTACGGGAGGGAAGCTTTCTTT. Its translation: CASSLGYGREAFF.

In DNA, the CDR3 is TGCGCCAGCAGCTCGATGACAGGGGCGGGAGAGACCCAGTACTTC. This codes for CASSSMTGAGETQYF. The V call is TRBV5-1, the J call TRBJ2-5; 8 nucleotides match TRBD1. CDR3 size: 15 residues. Germline assignment: CDR1 SGHRS and CDR2 YFSETQ. V lost 3 bases to trimming and J lost 4 bases; unmatched junction nucleotides: 8.

This rearrangement joins TRBV10-1 to TRBJ1-5; TRBD1 is a possible D gene (5 bases). In germline, CDR1 is WNHNN, CDR2 SYGVQD (reference sequence). The CDR3 is 16 amino acids. The ends were cut back, 6 bases at V and 0 bases at J, with 15 bases in the middle. The CDR3 DNA reads TGCGCCAGCAGGGAAGTACAGGCACCTAGCAATCAGCCCCAGCATTTT. Translated: CASREVQAPSNQPQHF.

V usage is TRBV6-4 and J usage is TRBJ1-4; possible D gene TRBD1, 5 bases. CDR3 length: 15 amino acids. In germline, CDR1 is MRHNA, CDR2 SNTAGT. V dropped 0 bases and J dropped 3 bases, with 8 bases sitting between them. The CDR3 region has the DNA TGTGCCAGCAGTGACTCCGCGGGGGCTAATGAAAAACTGTTTTTT. Its protein is CASSDSAGANEKLFF.

This chain links TRBV7-9 with TRBJ2-7; no clear D. The ends were cut back, 7 bases at V and 0 bases at J, with 10 bases in the middle. The CDR3 extends over 13 amino acids. From germline, CDR1 is SEHNR and CDR2 FQNEAQ (reference sequence). CDR3 in DNA: TGTGCCAGCACCGAGGCAGCCTCCTACGAGCAGTACTTC. Encoded protein: CASTEAASYEQYF.

The chain carries TRBV2 and TRBJ2-7, with TRBD2 identical over 10 bases. The CDR3 loop spans 12 amino acids. V lost 11 bases to trimming and J lost 4 bases; unmatched junction nucleotides: 5. Per germline, CDR1 SNHLY and CDR2 FYNNEI. Here the CDR3 reads CAGSGGGYEQYF. Written as DNA, the CDR3 is TGTGCCGGAAGCGGGGGGGGGTACGAGCAGTACTTC.

The CDR3 region is CASSFGGSGNTIYF. The CDR3 DNA sequence: TGTGCCAGCAGCTTCGGAGGCTCTGGAAACACCATATATTTT. This sequence joins TRBV5-6 and TRBJ1-3; D unclear. The CDR3 length is 14 residues. From germline, CDR1 is SGHDT and CDR2 YYEEEE. V lost 2 bases and J lost 0, with 6 bases in between.

As regards this clone: The same CDR3 is also encoded by other DNA sequences in this sample. This rearrangement joins TRBV11-2 to TRBJ2-7; TRBD2 might be the D (6 bases). V gave up 1 base and J gave up 3 bases, with 10 bases separating them. There are 14 residues in the CDR3. The germline V gene encodes CDR1 SGHAT and CDR2 FQNNGV. CDR3 in amino acids: CASSLGGGYYEQYF. In DNA, the CDR3 is TGTGCCAGCAGCTTAGGAGGAGGGTACTACGAGCAGTACTTC.

This clone was seen just once. The chain has TRBV7-9 and TRBJ2-3; D might be TRBD1 (5 bases). The CDR3 is 15 amino acids. With 5 bases removed from V and 3 bases from J, the gap between germline ends came to 15 bases. Germline V gene data show CDR1 as SEHNR and CDR2 as FQNEAQ (reference sequence). The CDR3 coding sequence is TGTGCCAGCAGCGGCGCAGGGTGGATGACAGATACGCAGTATTTT. Translation: CASSGAGWMTDTQYF.

The chain links TRBV18 to TRBJ1-1; D possibly corresponds to TRBD1 (5 bases). V lost 3 bases and J 2 bases, leaving 19 bases between the germline ends. The germline gives CDR1 KGHSH, CDR2 LQKENI. The CDR3 covers 17 residues. Here the CDR3 DNA reads TGTGCCAGCTCACCCCAGGGCCTAGATCGGGTTAACACTGAAGCTTTCTTT. As protein: CASSPQGLDRVNTEAFF.

The V and J genes are TRBV10-3 and TRBJ1-1; D remains ambiguous. From germline, CDR1 is ENHRY and CDR2 SYGVKD. V lost 4 bases and J lost 1, with 4 bases in between. The CDR3 length is 12 residues. DNA of the CDR3: TGTGCCATCAGTGTCGGGAACACTGAAGCTTTCTTT. It encodes CAISVGNTEAFF.

The count of this clone is one. The gene calls are TRBV6-1 and TRBJ2-7, with D perhaps matching TRBD1 (5 bases). The CDR3 runs to 14 residues. The germline V and J ends were trimmed by 1 base and 0 bases, with 7 bases remaining between them. The germline V gene encodes CDR1 MNHNS and CDR2 SASEGT. CDR3 loop: CASSEEGLSYEQYF. The CDR3 region has the DNA TGTGCCAGCAGTGAAGAGGGGCTCTCCTACGAGCAGTACTTC.

This clone was picked up a small number of times. The J gene is TRBJ1-1, the V gene TRBV7-3; tentative D call: TRBD1 (6 bases). Per germline, CDR1 SGHTA and CDR2 FQGTGA. This CDR3 contains 14 residues. V lost 0 bases to trimming and J lost 4 bases, with 9 bases between them. CDR3 residues: CASSLTGAVTEAFF. The CDR3 DNA is TGTGCCAGCAGCTTAACGGGGGCCGTCACTGAAGCTTTCTTT. The full variable domain, in which reference TRBV7-3 and TRBJ1-1 provide the parts outside the CDR3, is GAGVSQTPSNKVTEKGKYVELRCDPISGHTALYWYRQSLGQGPEFLIYFQGTGAADDSGLPNDRFFAVRPEGSVSTLKIQRTERGDSAVYLCASSLTGAVTEAFFGQGTRLTVV.

J is TRBJ1-5 and V is TRBV27; D gene ambiguous. This CDR3 contains 15 residues. Germline V lookup: CDR1 MNHEY, CDR2 SMNVEV (reference sequence). V lost 3 bases, J lost 7 bases, and 16 bases lay in between. The CDR3 sequence is CASSLDAGRRQPQHF. The CDR3, as DNA: TGTGCCAGCAGTTTGGACGCGGGCCGGCGACAGCCCCAGCATTTT.

The rearrangement joins TRBV12-5 to TRBJ1-2; the match to TRBD1 covers 9 bases. The CDR3 has 12 residues. Germline-derived CDR1 and CDR2 are LGHNT and FRNRAP. The CDR3 sequence is CASGQGMVGYTF. The CDR3 DNA reads as TGTGCCTCGGGACAGGGAATGGTTGGCTACACCTTC.

The chain recombines TRBV5-1 with TRBJ2-1, with 11 bases that match TRBD2. The germline V gene has CDR1 SGHRS and CDR2 YFSETQ. The CDR3 has 15 amino acids. The ends lost 3 bases at V and 1 base at J; junction bases unmatched: 0. The CDR3 spells CASSSSGGSYNEQFF. The CDR3 coding sequence is TGCGCCAGCAGCTCTAGCGGGGGGTCCTACAATGAGCAGTTCTTC.

This clone showed up just once. This chain joins TRBV5-6 and TRBJ2-2, with 8 positions matching TRBD2. CDR3 length: 16 amino acids. Per the germline V gene, CDR1 is SGHDT and CDR2 is YYEEEE. J lost 6 bases, V lost 1 base, and 8 bases had no gene match. The CDR3 nucleotides read TGTGCCAGCAGCTTGCCAGGAGCGGGGGTCGCCGGGGAGCTGTTTTTT. This codes for CASSLPGAGVAGELFF.